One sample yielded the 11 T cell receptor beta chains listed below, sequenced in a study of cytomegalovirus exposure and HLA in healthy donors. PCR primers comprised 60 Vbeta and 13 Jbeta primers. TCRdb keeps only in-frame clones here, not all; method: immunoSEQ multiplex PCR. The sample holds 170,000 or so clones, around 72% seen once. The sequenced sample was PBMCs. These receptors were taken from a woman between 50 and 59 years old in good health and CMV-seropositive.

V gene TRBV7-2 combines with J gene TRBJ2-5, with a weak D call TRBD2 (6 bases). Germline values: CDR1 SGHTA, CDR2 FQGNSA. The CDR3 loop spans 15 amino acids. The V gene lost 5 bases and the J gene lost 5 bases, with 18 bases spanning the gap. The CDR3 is CASSRDVSGWETQYF. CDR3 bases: TGTGCCAGCAGCCGGGACGTTAGCGGATGGGAGACCCAGTACTTC.

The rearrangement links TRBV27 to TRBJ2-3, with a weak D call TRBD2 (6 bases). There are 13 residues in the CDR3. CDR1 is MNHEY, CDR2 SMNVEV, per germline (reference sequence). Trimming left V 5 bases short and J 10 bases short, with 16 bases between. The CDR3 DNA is TGTGCCAGCAGTCTCTCTTCCGGGGGTGCGCAGTATTTT. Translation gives CASSLSSGGAQYF.

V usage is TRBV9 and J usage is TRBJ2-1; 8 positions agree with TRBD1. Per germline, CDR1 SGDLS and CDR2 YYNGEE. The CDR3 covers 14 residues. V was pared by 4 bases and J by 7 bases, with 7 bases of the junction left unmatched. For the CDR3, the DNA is TGTGCCAGCAGCAGACAGGGGCAGGGGAATGAGCAGTTCTTC. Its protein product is CASSRQGQGNEQFF.

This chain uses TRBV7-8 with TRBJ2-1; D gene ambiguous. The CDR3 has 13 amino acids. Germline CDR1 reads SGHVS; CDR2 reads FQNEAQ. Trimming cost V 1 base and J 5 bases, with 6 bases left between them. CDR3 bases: TGTGCCAGCAGCTTAGGGTCGGACAATGAGCAGTTCTTC. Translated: CASSLGSDNEQFF. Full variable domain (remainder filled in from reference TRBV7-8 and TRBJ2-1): GAGVSQSPRYKVAKRGQDVALRCDPISGHVSLFWYQQALGQGPEFLTYFQNEAQLDKSGLPSDRFFAERPEGSVSTLKIQRTQQEDSAVYLCASSLGSDNEQFFGPGTRLTVL.

The CDR3 DNA follows: TGTGCCAGCAGCCAAGATCTCTTTGACAGGTCCAACTATGGCTACACCTTC. As protein: CASSQDLFDRSNYGYTF. V and J are TRBV14 and TRBJ1-2; TRBD1 is a possible D gene (6 bases). Trimming took off 0 bases at V and 2 bases at J, with 16 bases between the two ends. Germline-derived CDR1 and CDR2 are SGHDN and FVKESK. The CDR3 runs to 17 residues.

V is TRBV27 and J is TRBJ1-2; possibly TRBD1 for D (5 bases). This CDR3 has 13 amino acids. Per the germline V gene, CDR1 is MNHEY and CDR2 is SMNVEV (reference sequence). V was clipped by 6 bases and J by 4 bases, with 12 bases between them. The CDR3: CASREPGPYGYTF. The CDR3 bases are TGTGCCAGCAGGGAACCAGGGCCCTATGGCTACACCTTC.

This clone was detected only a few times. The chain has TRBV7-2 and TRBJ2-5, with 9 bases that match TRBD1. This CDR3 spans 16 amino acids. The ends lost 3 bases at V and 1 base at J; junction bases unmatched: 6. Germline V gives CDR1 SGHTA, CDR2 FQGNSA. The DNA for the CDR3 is TGTGCCAGCAGCTTTACAGGGGGCCCTCCCCAAGAGACCCAGTACTTC. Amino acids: CASSFTGGPPQETQYF.

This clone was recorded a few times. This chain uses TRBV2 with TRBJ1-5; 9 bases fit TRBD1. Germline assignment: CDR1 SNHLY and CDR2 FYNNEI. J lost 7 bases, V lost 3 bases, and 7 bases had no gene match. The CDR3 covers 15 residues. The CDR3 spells CASSEQYRGHQPQHF. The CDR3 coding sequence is TGTGCCAGCAGTGAGCAATACAGGGGGCACCAGCCCCAGCATTTT.

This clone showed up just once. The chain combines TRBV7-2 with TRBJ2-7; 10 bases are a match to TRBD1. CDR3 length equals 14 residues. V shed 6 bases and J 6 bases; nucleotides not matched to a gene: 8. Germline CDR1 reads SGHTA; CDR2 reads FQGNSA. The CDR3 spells CASRSPGQGSEQYF. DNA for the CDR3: TGTGCCAGCAGATCTCCGGGACAGGGGTCCGAGCAGTACTTC.

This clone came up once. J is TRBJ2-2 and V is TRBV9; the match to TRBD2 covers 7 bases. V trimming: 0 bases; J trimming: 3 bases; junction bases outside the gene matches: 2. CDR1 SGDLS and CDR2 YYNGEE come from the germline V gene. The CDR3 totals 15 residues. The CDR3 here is CASSVAGGHTGELFF. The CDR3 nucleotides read TGTGCCAGCAGCGTAGCGGGGGGACACACCGGGGAGCTGTTTTTT.

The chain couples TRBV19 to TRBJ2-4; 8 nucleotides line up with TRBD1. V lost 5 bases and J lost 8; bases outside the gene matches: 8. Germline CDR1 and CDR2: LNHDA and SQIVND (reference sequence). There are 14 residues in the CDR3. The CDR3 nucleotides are TGTGCCAGTAGTGTCCAGGGGGCGCGGGACATTCAGTACTTC. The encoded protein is CASSVQGARDIQYF.